The 15 T cell receptor beta chains given below trace back to one sample, sequenced in a study of cytomegalovirus exposure and HLA in healthy donors. 13 Jbeta primers and 60 Vbeta primers were used for the PCR. The repertoire was sequenced with immunoSEQ multiplex PCR; TCRdb's copy has only in-frame clones and lacks some. The sample shows 150,000 or so clones, approximately 82% of them seen only once. The sequenced sample was PBMCs. These receptor sequences come from a man in his fifties in good health and CMV-seropositive.

The rearrangement links TRBV5-1 to TRBJ1-1, with a possible D match to TRBD1 (6 bases). V gave up 3 bases and J gave up 6 bases, with 15 bases separating them. Germline V gene data show CDR1 as SGHRS and CDR2 as YFSETQ. The CDR3 spans 14 residues. CDR3 DNA sequence: TGCGCCAGCAGCTCCACGGACAGCCGTTCTGAAGCTTTCTTT. It codes for CASSSTDSRSEAFF.

The CDR3 DNA reads TGTGCCAGCAGCCCCCTAGGCAATGAGCAGTTCTTC. Encoded protein: CASSPLGNEQFF. This sequence joins TRBV7-8 and TRBJ2-1; D gene ambiguous. The length of the CDR3 is 12 residues. Germline-derived CDR1 and CDR2 are SGHVS and FQNEAQ. Trimming removed 5 bases at V and 6 bases at J, with 8 bases between. Together with reference TRBV7-8 and TRBJ2-1, the CDR3 gives the full variable domain: GAGVSQSPRYKVAKRGQDVALRCDPISGHVSLFWYQQALGQGPEFLTYFQNEAQLDKSGLPSDRFFAERPEGSVSTLKIQRTQQEDSAVYLCASSPLGNEQFFGPGTRLTVL.

The rearrangement links TRBV6-5 to TRBJ2-7; 10 bases are shared with TRBD1. Germline values: CDR1 MNHEY, CDR2 SVGAGI. CDR3 length: 14 amino acids. After removal of 5 bases from V and 6 bases from J, the junction contained 7 bases not matched to a gene. In DNA, the CDR3 is TGTGCCAGCAGTATAAGACAGGGGGCAGGCGAGCAGTACGTC. Translating it yields CASSIRQGAGEQYV.

The chain couples TRBV11-3 to TRBJ1-1; 9 nucleotides align to TRBD1. With 5 bases clipped from V and 1 base from J, the junction kept 5 bases outside the gene matches. The CDR3 totals 15 residues. Germline-derived CDR1 and CDR2 are SGHNT and YENEEA. Here the CDR3 DNA reads TGTGCCAGCAGCACCCGGACAGGGGCGAACACTGAAGCTTTCTTT. Its translation: CASSTRTGANTEAFF.

The J gene is TRBJ2-3, the V gene TRBV5-4; perhaps TRBD1 as D (7 bases). The CDR3 spans 15 residues. Trimming removed 0 bases from V and 7 bases from J, with 15 bases in between. CDR1 and CDR2 (germline): SGHNT, YYREEE (reference sequence). CDR3 nucleotides: TGTGCCAGCAGCTTGGACAGGGGAGGAAGGAATACGCAGTATTTT. Amino acids: CASSLDRGGRNTQYF.

Only a few counts were recorded for this clone. The chain is built from TRBV2 and TRBJ1-1; TRBD1 matches at 7 bases. Looked up from germline, CDR1 is SNHLY and CDR2 is FYNNEI. The CDR3 totals 15 residues. V shed 5 bases and J 1 base; nucleotides not matched to a gene: 7. DNA of the CDR3: TGTGCCAGCAGTTCTACAGGGGTTCGGAACACTGAAGCTTTCTTT. Amino acid sequence: CASSSTGVRNTEAFF.

The V gene is TRBV6-1, the J gene TRBJ1-6; D is perhaps TRBD1 (5 bases). Trimming took off 4 bases at V and 7 bases at J, with 17 bases between the two ends. Germline V lookup: CDR1 MNHNS, CDR2 SASEGT. This CDR3 region has 16 residues. The CDR3 protein is CASSVGGVGANSPLHF. In nucleotides, the CDR3 is TGTGCCAGCAGTGTCGGCGGGGTCGGGGCGAATTCACCCCTCCACTTT.

This rearrangement joins TRBV6-1 to TRBJ2-5; 8 bases are shared with TRBD2. The CDR3 length is 15 residues. Germline CDR1 MNHNS, CDR2 SASEGT. J was trimmed by 5 bases and V by 2 bases; bases with no gene match: 7. In DNA form, the CDR3 reads TGTGCCAGCAGTGAATCGCGGGGGGCCTGGGAGACCCAGTACTTC. Its protein is CASSESRGAWETQYF.

The V call is TRBV12-5, the J call TRBJ2-2; D is ambiguous. The V and J ends lost 1 base and 0 bases respectively, with 12 bases between them. The CDR3 consists of 17 residues. Germline V gene lookup returns CDR1 LGHNT and CDR2 FRNRAP. CDR3 sequence: CASGLGRLVSNTGELFF. The CDR3 DNA reads TGTGCTAGTGGTTTGGGTCGGCTAGTGTCGAACACCGGGGAGCTGTTTTTT. The full variable domain, with the rest looked up from reference TRBV12-5 and TRBJ2-2, is DARVTQTPRHKVTEMGQEVTMRCQPILGHNTVFWYRQTMMQGLELLAYFRNRAPLDDSGMPKDRFSAEMPDATLATLKIQPSEPRDSAVYFCASGLGRLVSNTGELFFGEGSRLTVL.

The V gene is TRBV4-1, the J gene TRBJ1-2; D gene uncertain. Trimming pared 1 base from V and 8 bases from J, leaving 11 bases between. The germline V gene has CDR1 MGHRA and CDR2 YSYEKL. This CDR3 is built from 13 residues. Here the CDR3 DNA reads TGCGCCAGCAGCCAAGGGCCCAACCGCGGCTACACCTTC. This gives the protein CASSQGPNRGYTF.

The genes are TRBV2 and TRBJ1-5; 7 bases match TRBD1. The ends lost 5 bases at V and 3 bases at J; junction bases unmatched: 7. CDR1 SNHLY and CDR2 FYNNEI come from the germline V gene. The length of the CDR3 is 15 residues. The CDR3 region is CASSSTGQTNQPQHF. Here the CDR3 DNA reads TGTGCCAGCAGTTCGACGGGACAGACCAATCAGCCCCAGCATTTT. The full variable domain, in which reference TRBV2 and TRBJ1-5 provide the parts outside the CDR3, is EPEVTQTPSHQVTQMGQEVILRCVPISNHLYFYWYRQILGQKVEFLVSFYNNEISEKSEIFDDQFSVERPDGSNFTLKIRSTKLEDSAMYFCASSSTGQTNQPQHFGDGTRLSIL.

About this clone itself: Other nucleotide sequences in the sample specify the same CDR3. The chain employs TRBV27 and TRBJ1-5; D call uncertain. This CDR3 spans 14 amino acids. Trimming removed 5 bases from V and 0 bases from J, with 8 bases in between. Looked up from germline, CDR1 is MNHEY and CDR2 is SMNVEV (reference sequence). CDR3 DNA sequence: TGTGCCAGCAGTCATAGAGATAGCAATCAGCCCCAGCATTTT. Translated, it gives CASSHRDSNQPQHF.

The chain links TRBV15 to TRBJ2-5; D ambiguous. V shed 3 bases and J shed 2 bases, with 10 bases lying between them. CDR3 length: 14 residues. Germline V lookup: CDR1 LNHNV, CDR2 YYDKDF (reference sequence). The CDR3 loop reads CATSSKTRQETQYF. CDR3 nucleotide sequence: TGTGCCACCAGCAGCAAGACTCGTCAAGAGACCCAGTACTTC.

V gene TRBV5-1 combines with J gene TRBJ2-7; 7 nucleotides line up with TRBD1. The CDR3 covers 13 residues. CDR1 and CDR2 from the germline V gene are SGHRS and YFSETQ. V was clipped by 3 bases and J by 0 bases; unmatched bases: 0. The CDR3 spells CASSWDSSYEQYF. CDR3 in DNA: TGCGCCAGCAGCTGGGACAGCTCCTACGAGCAGTACTTC. Variable domain in full (rest from reference TRBV5-1 and TRBJ2-7): KAGVTQTPRYLIKTRGQQVTLSCSPISGHRSVSWYQQTPGQGLQFLFEYFSETQRNKGNFPGRFSGRQFSNSRSEMNVSTLELGDSALYLCASSWDSSYEQYFGPGTRLTVT.

The chain joins TRBV11-2 to TRBJ1-1, with D maybe TRBD1 (6 bases). The V end lost 5 bases, the J end lost 1 base, and 14 bases lay between the germline ends. Germline V gene lookup returns CDR1 SGHAT and CDR2 FQNNGV. The CDR3 runs 15 residues. The CDR3 protein is CASSPARGSNTEAFF. In nucleotides, the CDR3 is TGTGCCAGCAGCCCGGCCAGGGGTTCGAACACTGAAGCTTTCTTT.